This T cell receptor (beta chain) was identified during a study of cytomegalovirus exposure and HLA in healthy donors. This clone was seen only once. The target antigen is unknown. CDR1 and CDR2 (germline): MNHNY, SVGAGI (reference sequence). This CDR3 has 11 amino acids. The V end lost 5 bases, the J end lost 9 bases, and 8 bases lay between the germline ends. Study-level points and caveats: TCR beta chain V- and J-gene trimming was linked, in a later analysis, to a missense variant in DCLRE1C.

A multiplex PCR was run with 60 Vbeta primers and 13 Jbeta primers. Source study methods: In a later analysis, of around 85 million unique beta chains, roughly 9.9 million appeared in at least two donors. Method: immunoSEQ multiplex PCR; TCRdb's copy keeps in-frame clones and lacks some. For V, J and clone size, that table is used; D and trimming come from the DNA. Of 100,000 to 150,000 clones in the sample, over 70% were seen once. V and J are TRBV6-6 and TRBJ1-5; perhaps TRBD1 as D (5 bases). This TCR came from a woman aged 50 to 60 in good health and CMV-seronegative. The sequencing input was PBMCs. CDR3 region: CASSTGVPQHF. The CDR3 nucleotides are TGTGCCAGCAGTACGGGGGTGCCCCAGCATTTT.